This entry features one TCR beta chain sequence. Its antigen is unidentified. Time point indicated: week 5, during vaccination. A single vaccine dose contained 300 ug of mutant IDH1 20-mer peptide, and topical imiquimod was used with it. Patients carried new grade 3 or 4 IDH1-mutant astrocytomas lacking nuclear ATRX. This entry comes from a study of a mutant IDH1 vaccine in newly diagnosed glioma. Study-wide findings and caveats: Among top peripheral T cell clonotypes, changes seemed unrelated to pseudoprogression.

The CDR3 length is 14 residues. Germline CDR1 is ENHRY and CDR2 is SYGVKD. V shed 6 bases and J shed 1 base, with 12 bases lying between them. Using immunoSEQ multiplex PCR, the repertoire was profiled, and TCRdb retains in-frame clones only, with some absent. The profile shows about 38,000 clones, roughly 74% of them singletons. The TCR was taken from a man aged 35-49 years with glioma. The chain couples TRBV10-3 to TRBJ2-5; D possibly uses TRBD1 or TRBD2 (5 bases each). The specimen was PBMCs, collected from a glioma patient whose treatment included an IDH1 peptide vaccine. This CDR3 is CAIRREGVQETQYF. As DNA, the CDR3 is TGTGCCATCAGGAGGGAAGGGGTCCAAGAGACCCAGTACTTC.